This T cell receptor (beta chain) was recovered during a study of T cell repertoires in cytomegalovirus infection. Study at large: Well-studied HLA-B-restricted CMV epitopes were used in the study alongside recently identified HLA-C-restricted ones. CMV infection and matching HLA type were both indicated by public TCR beta signatures.

One entry per CDR3 protein, called by TCRdb with MiXCR from the reads. The repertoire holds more than 250,000 distinct CDR3 sequences, 20% to 25% seen once, with roughly 15% in the top ten. The CDR3 is 16 amino acids. V was pared by 6 bases and J by 4 bases, with 12 bases of the junction left unmatched. CDR1 and CDR2 from the germline V gene are DFQATT and SNEGSKA (reference sequence). Study-wide results and caveats: Carriage of CMV together with the relevant HLA was identifiable through cumulative public TCR beta family frequency. In two of eight donors, the top clonotype was HLA-C-restricted CMV-specific.

Comment on this clonotype: No antigen is known for it.

The J gene is TRBJ2-1, the V gene TRBV20-1, with TRBD2 identical over 10 bases. This specimen consisted of cultured PBMCs, obtained from culture after CMV antigen stimulation. This clonotype originated in a human donor in good health (CMV status not recorded). Some clones in this sample may be carry-over from other donors' samples. In DNA form, the CDR3 reads TGCAGTGCAAAAGAAGCAGGGACTAGCGATTACAATGAGCAGTTCTTC. Protein sequence: CSAKEAGTSDYNEQFF.